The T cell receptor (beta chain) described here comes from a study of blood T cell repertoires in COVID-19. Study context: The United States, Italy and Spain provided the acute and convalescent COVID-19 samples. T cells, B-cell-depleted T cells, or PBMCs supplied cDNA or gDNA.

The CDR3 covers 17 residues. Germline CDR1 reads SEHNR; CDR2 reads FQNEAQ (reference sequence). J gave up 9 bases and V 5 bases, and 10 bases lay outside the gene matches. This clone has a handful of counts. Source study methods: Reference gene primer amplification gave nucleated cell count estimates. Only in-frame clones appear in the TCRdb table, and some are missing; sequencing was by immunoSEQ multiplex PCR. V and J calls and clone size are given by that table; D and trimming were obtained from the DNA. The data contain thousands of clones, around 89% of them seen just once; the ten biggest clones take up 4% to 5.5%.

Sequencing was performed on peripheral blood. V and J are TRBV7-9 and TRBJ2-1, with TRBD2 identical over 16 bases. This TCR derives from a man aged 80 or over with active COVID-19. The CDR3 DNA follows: TGTGCCAGCAGCCCACCCGCGGGACTAGCGGGAGGGTTTGAGCAGTTCTTC. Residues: CASSPPAGLAGGFEQFF.